This TCR beta chain was observed in a study of T cell responses to AZD1222 COVID-19 vaccine. Here immunoSEQ multiplex PCR was the method, and the copy in TCRdb shows in-frame clones only, minus some. The sample shows around 110,000 clones, approximately 90% of them seen only once. This material consisted of peripheral blood, taken 28 days after the second AZD1222 dose. The receptor was isolated from an adult who received the AZD1222 COVID-19 vaccine.

CDR3 protein: CASSQAKGAGRETQYF. CDR3 nucleotide sequence: TGTGCCAGCAGCCAAGCCAAGGGAGCAGGGAGGGAGACCCAGTACTTC. The rearrangement links TRBV14 to TRBJ2-5, with D possibly TRBD2 on 6 matching bases. The V end was cut by 1 base, the J end by 5 bases, with 17 bases between. There are 16 residues in the CDR3. The germline V gene has CDR1 SGHDN and CDR2 FVKESK.